This T cell receptor beta chain was profiled in a study of response to subunit inactivated influenza vaccine. There are 15 residues in the CDR3. V shed 4 bases and J 7 bases; nucleotides not matched to a gene: 5. The germline V gene has CDR1 SGHDN and CDR2 FVKESK. TCRdb analysed the RT-PCR reads with MiXCR anew, one entry per CDR3 protein. The sample lists some 540,000 distinct CDR3 sequences, around a quarter occurring once. These sequences were also reported in another study, on T cells expressing NK-cell markers. That source notes: Template switching by 5'RACE with UMIs generated the TCR beta cDNA. Where several donors were concerned, these clonotypes also led the CD3+CD56-NKG2C+ fraction.

The source was CD4+ T cells sorted from PBMCs, collected approximately 12 days after vaccination. V usage is TRBV14 and J usage is TRBJ1-6; 9 bases map to TRBD1. This TCR was sampled from a man aged 50-59 years who received an inactivated influenza vaccine. The CDR3 loop reads CASSRNRGQNSPLHF. The CDR3 DNA is TGTGCCAGCAGCCGGAACAGGGGGCAGAATTCACCCCTCCACTTT.